This TCR beta chain was sequenced for a study of cytomegalovirus exposure and HLA in healthy donors. Across the study: The approximately 610 first-cohort repertoires shared a platform with the 130 or so validation repertoires, as reported in a later analysis.

Method: immunoSEQ multiplex PCR; TCRdb's copy keeps in-frame clones and lacks some. The table lists roughly 220,000 clones, roughly 84% of them singletons, with more than 13% in the top ten. With regard to this clone: Its cognate antigen is unknown.

V gave up 5 bases and J gave up 6 bases, with 11 bases separating them. CDR1 and CDR2 (germline): SGHTA, FQGNSA. The CDR3 is 13 amino acids. Study-wide results and caveats: Most observed TCR sequences were rare, whereas some public TCRs were detected in many donors. Accounts indicate the classifier identified cytomegalovirus status with strong specificity and sensitivity.

The material sequenced was PBMCs. This sequence joins TRBV7-2 and TRBJ1-5; D is perhaps TRBD1 (6 bases). The clonotype originates from a woman under 40 in good health and CMV-seropositive. The CDR3 protein is CASSPLGGQPQHF. CDR3 bases: TGTGCCAGCAGCCCGCTAGGGGGTCAGCCCCAGCATTTT.